What follows are 6 T cell receptor beta chains derived from one specimen sequenced in a study of blood T cell repertoires in COVID-19. Sequenced by immunoSEQ multiplex PCR; TCRdb stores in-frame clones only, minus some. The profile shows tens of thousands of clones, about nine tenths of them singletons. What was sequenced was peripheral blood. The receptor set was obtained from a human donor in a cohort sampled during active COVID-19.

This chain joins TRBV6-6 and TRBJ1-1; D remains ambiguous. This CDR3 region has 12 residues. V lost 6 bases to trimming and J lost 0 bases, with 5 bases between them. Germline loops: CDR1 MNHNY, CDR2 SVGAGI (reference sequence). For the CDR3, the DNA is TGTGCCAGCAGCCAGTTGAACACTGAAGCTTTCTTT. This encodes CASSQLNTEAFF.

CDR3 sequence (DNA): TGTGCCAGCAGCTTAACATTCGCCTCCTATAATTCACCCCTCCACTTT. It is translated as CASSLTFASYNSPLHF. The chain couples TRBV7-8 to TRBJ1-6; D remains unclear. Germline-derived CDR1 and CDR2 are SGHVS and FQNEAQ. CDR3 length: 16 amino acids. V dropped 2 bases and J dropped 0 bases, with 8 bases sitting between them. The full variable domain, completed using reference TRBV7-8 and TRBJ1-6, is GAGVSQSPRYKVAKRGQDVALRCDPISGHVSLFWYQQALGQGPEFLTYFQNEAQLDKSGLPSDRFFAERPEGSVSTLKIQRTQQEDSAVYLCASSLTFASYNSPLHFGNGTRLTVT.

The CDR3 reads CASSLRLATGARGYTF. The CDR3 region has the DNA TGTGCCAGCAGCTTAAGATTAGCTACAGGGGCTCGAGGCTACACCTTC. The chain combines TRBV11-2 with TRBJ1-2; 7 positions match TRBD1. After removal of 2 bases from V and 8 bases from J, the junction contained 14 bases not matched to a gene. CDR1 is SGHAT and CDR2 is FQNNGV in the germline V gene. CDR3 length equals 16 residues.

This clone was detected only a few times. The CDR3 DNA is TGTGCCAGCAGCCAAGAGGACAGGGACTATAATTCACCCCTCCACTTT. Encoded protein: CASSQEDRDYNSPLHF. This chain joins TRBV4-2 and TRBJ1-6, with TRBD1 matching 8 bases. CDR1 and CDR2 (germline): LGHNA, YNFKEQ. This CDR3 contains 16 residues. V dropped 0 bases and J dropped 3; count of bases not matched to a gene: 1.

The chain combines TRBV4-3 with TRBJ1-1; no firm D call. The germline V gene encodes CDR1 LGHNA and CDR2 YSLEER. V lost 0 bases and J 5 bases, leaving 13 bases between the germline ends. The CDR3 has 15 amino acids. The CDR3 sequence is CASSQDRTPGTEAFF. The CDR3 DNA follows: TGCGCCAGCAGCCAAGATAGGACTCCGGGGACTGAAGCTTTCTTT.

The V and J genes are TRBV2 and TRBJ1-2; 7 nucleotides line up with TRBD1. Germline-derived CDR1 and CDR2 are SNHLY and FYNNEI. The CDR3 covers 13 residues. With 11 bases clipped from V and 5 bases from J, the junction kept 11 bases outside the gene matches. The CDR3 DNA reads as TGTGCCGCTCGGACAGGCCAAACTTATGGCTACACCTTC. It translates to CAARTGQTYGYTF.